The sequence of this T cell receptor (beta chain) was determined in a study of CD8 T cells in ankylosing spondylitis (dated by TCRdb to about 2017). Context from the whole study: To find TCR variants linked to disease, the study profiled T cell receptor beta repertoires in ankylosing spondylitis patients and healthy donors. The whole study cohort included roughly 110 healthy donors and around 25 ankylosing spondylitis patients. Peripheral blood was sampled, and synovial fluid was additionally collected from ankylosing spondylitis patients. Study-level results and caveats: Some motif variants were previously reported in synovial fluid and blood of reactive arthritis patients, suggesting common disease-initiation mechanisms. The disease-linked clones were reported as significantly enriched in matched synovial fluid samples from ankylosing spondylitis patients. The disease-linked clones had a CD8+ phenotype and were found at relatively low frequencies in peripheral blood. Blood from ankylosing spondylitis patients appeared to be characterized by a TCR beta motif composed of about eight highly homologous amino acid variants.

The sequencer listed for this sample is Illumina HiSeq 2500. Quantitative 5'-RACE with molecular barcodes was used to prepare TCR beta libraries. As for the authors' bioinformatics: A new computational method based on a probabilistic model of VDJ rearrangement was used to identify disease-linked TCR variants. The raw public data were reprocessed by TCRdb itself: fastp quality trimming at Q25, MiXCR clonotype calling, in-frame beta chains only. Rows are combined by CDR3 protein, so each entry shows the most common genes and DNA. The V and J calls shown here were made by TCRdb, not taken from the authors' results. A total of a few hundred thousand distinct CDR3 sequences appear in this sample, about 20% of them only once. Clones ranked in the top ten supply about a sixth of the sample. The CDR3, cysteine through phenylalanine, is 15 amino acids long. The sequence is cut down to CDR3 DNA, 45 bases in frame from base 1. The germline V gene sets CDR1 to SGHRS and CDR2 to YFSETQ. Trimming removed 5 bases from V and 5 bases from J; the gene matches leave 11 bases unexplained.

This clonotype was observed a few times. The clone's antigen remains unknown. Per-base qualities were not stored, and no clone one base away is much larger. This clonotype was obtained from a male donor with ankylosing spondylitis. The chain couples TRBV5-1 to TRBJ2-7, and TRBD1 aligns with 9 junction nucleotides. Source material: blood, either unsorted or a sorted T cell fraction (not recorded which). The nucleotide sequence is given as TGCGCCAGCAGTTTCGTGGGACAGGGTTCCCACGAGCAGTACTTC. This gives the protein CASSFVGQGSHEQYF.